These 15 T cell receptor beta chains share one sample of origin, sequenced in a study of control samples from healthy donors and cancer patients. TCRdb's table, derived via immunoSEQ multiplex PCR, lists solely in-frame clones and lacks some. This table has roughly 76,000 clones, over 85% appearing once. Sequenced input: PBMCs. The receptors here all came from a woman between 35 and 50 years old with lung cancer.

V gene TRBV7-9 combines with J gene TRBJ1-3; D unclear. Per germline, CDR1 SEHNR and CDR2 FQNEAQ (reference sequence). V lost 2 bases to trimming and J lost 6 bases, with 14 bases between them. The CDR3 has 15 amino acids. Written as DNA, the CDR3 is TGTGCCAGCAGCTTATCCGCCGGATTCGAAAACACCATATATTTT. Translated, it gives CASSLSAGFENTIYF.

The chain is built from TRBV7-6 and TRBJ1-4; maybe TRBD1 (5 bases). V dropped 4 bases and J dropped 3 bases, with 9 bases sitting between them. Germline CDR1 is SGHVS and CDR2 is FNYEAQ. This CDR3 is 14 amino acids long. The CDR3 nucleotides are TGTGCCAGCAGCTCTACAGGTTCTAATGAAAAACTGTTTTTT. Amino acid sequence: CASSSTGSNEKLFF. Looking up the rest from reference TRBV7-6 and TRBJ1-4 gives the full variable domain: GAGVSQSPRYKVTKRGQDVALRCDPISGHVSLYWYRQALGQGPEFLTYFNYEAQQDKSGLPNDRFSAERPEGSISTLTIQRTEQRDSAMYRCASSSTGSNEKLFFGSGTQLSVL.

The rearrangement joins TRBV3-1 (or the pseudogene TRBV3-2) to TRBJ2-7; perhaps TRBD1 as D (6 bases). V shed 1 base and J shed 2 bases, with 12 bases lying between them. This CDR3 has 15 residues. CDR1 is LGHDT, CDR2 YNNKEL, per germline (reference sequence). The DNA of the CDR3 is TGTGCCAGCAGCCAAGTATCCAGGGGAACCTACGAGCAGTACTTC. This sequence encodes CASSQVSRGTYEQYF.

V and J are TRBV2 and TRBJ2-2; D might be TRBD1 (7 bases). Germline assignment: CDR1 SNHLY and CDR2 FYNNEI. This CDR3 spans 15 amino acids. The germline V and J ends were trimmed by 3 bases and 4 bases, with 12 bases remaining between them. The CDR3 DNA reads as TGTGCCAGCAGTGATCAGGGGGGCATCACCGGGGAGCTGTTTTTT. Protein product: CASSDQGGITGELFF.

The V and J genes are TRBV4-1 and TRBJ1-1, with a tentative D call TRBD1 (6 bases). CDR1 is MGHRA, CDR2 YSYEKL, per germline. The length of the CDR3 is 12 residues. Trimming took 3 bases from V and 8 from J, leaving 10 bases between them. The CDR3 protein is CASSQLQGEAFF. CDR3 coding DNA: TGCGCCAGCAGCCAGTTACAGGGCGAAGCTTTCTTT.

As to this clone: One junction end does not reproduce the germline sequence, and a read error may be involved. J is TRBJ2-1 and V is TRBV29-1; D unclear. Germline-derived CDR1 and CDR2 are SQVTM and ANQGSEA. The CDR3 runs to 10 residues. The CDR3 spells CSVKDEEQFF. The CDR3, as DNA: TGCAGCGTTAAAGATGAAGAGCAGTTCTTC.

The V call is TRBV7-9, the J call TRBJ1-5; 7 bases are shared with TRBD1. The CDR3 is made up of 14 amino acids. Trimming at V came to 4 bases and at J to 8 bases, leaving 8 bases not matched to a gene. From germline, CDR1 is SEHNR and CDR2 FQNEAQ (reference sequence). CDR3 residues: CASSSRQGTEPQHF. The CDR3 DNA follows: TGTGCCAGCAGCTCTCGACAGGGTACGGAGCCCCAGCATTTT.

This clone was picked up one time. This chain connects TRBV6-6 to TRBJ1-2, with D uncertain. V lost 0 bases to trimming and J lost 6 bases, with 14 bases between them. The CDR3 contains 15 residues. Germline-derived CDR1 and CDR2 are MNHNY and SVGAGI (reference sequence). The CDR3 reads CASSYSLGEKDGYTF. The CDR3 DNA follows: TGTGCCAGCAGTTACTCACTTGGGGAAAAGGATGGCTACACCTTC.

The J gene is TRBJ2-1, the V gene TRBV28; 7 bases agree with TRBD1. This CDR3 has 15 residues. Unmatched junction bases numbered 9, after V lost 6 bases and J lost 4 bases. CDR1 is MDHEN, CDR2 SYDVKM, per germline. CDR3 protein: CASRPRDRQYNEQFF. As DNA, the CDR3 is TGTGCCAGCAGACCACGGGACAGACAATACAATGAGCAGTTCTTC.

This clone was detected a few times. The chain uses TRBV30 and TRBJ2-2; 7 bases are a match to TRBD1. Germline CDR1 GTSNPN, CDR2 SVGIG (reference sequence). The trim removed 0 bases at V and 4 bases at J, leaving 8 bases unmatched. The CDR3 contains 16 residues. CDR3 region: CAWSVPPRGLTGELFF. The CDR3 nucleotides are TGTGCCTGGAGTGTACCTCCTAGGGGGCTCACCGGGGAGCTGTTTTTT.

A single count supports this clone. The chain recombines TRBV11-3 with TRBJ1-3; TRBD1 aligns across 10 bases. CDR1 SGHNT and CDR2 YENEEA come from the germline V gene. The CDR3 spans 16 residues. After removal of 5 bases from V and 9 bases from J, the junction contained 13 bases not matched to a gene. The CDR3 here is CASSTGTGTGEATIYF. CDR3 nucleotides: TGTGCCAGCAGCACAGGGACCGGGACAGGGGAAGCCACCATATATTTT.

The chain links TRBV6-5 to TRBJ1-2; 7 bases are a match to TRBD1. V lost 6 bases and J lost 7; bases outside the gene matches: 8. Germline CDR1 and CDR2: MNHEY and SVGAGI. CDR3 length: 13 residues. The CDR3 DNA is TGTGCCAGCAGCCGGGACAGTTTGAGTGGCTACACCTTC. Residues: CASSRDSLSGYTF.

The chain joins TRBV7-6 to TRBJ1-6; TRBD1 aligns across 10 bases. Germline loops: CDR1 SGHVS, CDR2 FNYEAQ. Germline trimming cut 7 bases from V and 10 bases from J; bases unmatched to any gene: 4. The CDR3 extends over 13 amino acids. CDR3 coding DNA: TGTGCCAGCACCGGGACAGGGGAATCACCCCTCCACTTT. Amino acids: CASTGTGESPLHF.

This chain connects TRBV5-5 to TRBJ1-1; possibly TRBD1 for D (6 bases). V was cut by 2 bases and J by 6 bases, with 20 bases left in between. Germline V gives CDR1 SGHKS, CDR2 YYEKEE (reference sequence). The CDR3 runs to 16 residues. This CDR3 reads CASSFRDLGGVAEAFF. Written as DNA, the CDR3 is TGTGCCAGCAGCTTCCGGGACTTAGGGGGAGTCGCTGAAGCTTTCTTT.

V and J are TRBV19 and TRBJ1-1; 9 nucleotides align to TRBD1. Germline-derived CDR1 and CDR2 are LNHDA and SQIVND (reference sequence). This CDR3 is 14 amino acids long. V shed 8 bases and J 1 base; nucleotides not matched to a gene: 5. This chain's CDR3 is CASEMGQGNTEAFF. In DNA, the CDR3 is TGTGCCAGTGAAATGGGACAGGGGAACACTGAAGCTTTCTTT.